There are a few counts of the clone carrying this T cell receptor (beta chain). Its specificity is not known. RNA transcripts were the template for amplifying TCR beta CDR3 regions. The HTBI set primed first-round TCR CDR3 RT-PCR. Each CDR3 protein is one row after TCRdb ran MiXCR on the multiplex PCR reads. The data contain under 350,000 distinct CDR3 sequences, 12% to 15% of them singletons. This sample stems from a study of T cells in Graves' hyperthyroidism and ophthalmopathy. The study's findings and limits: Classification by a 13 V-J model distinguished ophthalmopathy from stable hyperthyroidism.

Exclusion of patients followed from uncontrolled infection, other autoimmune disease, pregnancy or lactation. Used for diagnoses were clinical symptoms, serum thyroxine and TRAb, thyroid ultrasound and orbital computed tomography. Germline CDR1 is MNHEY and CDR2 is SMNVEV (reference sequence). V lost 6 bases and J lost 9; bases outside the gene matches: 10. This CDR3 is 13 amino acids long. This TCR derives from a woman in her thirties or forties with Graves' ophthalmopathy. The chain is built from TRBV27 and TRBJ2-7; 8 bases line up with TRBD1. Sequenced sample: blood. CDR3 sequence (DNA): TGTGCCAGCAGCCTAGACAGGGGACGAAGGCAGTACTTC. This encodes CASSLDRGRRQYF.